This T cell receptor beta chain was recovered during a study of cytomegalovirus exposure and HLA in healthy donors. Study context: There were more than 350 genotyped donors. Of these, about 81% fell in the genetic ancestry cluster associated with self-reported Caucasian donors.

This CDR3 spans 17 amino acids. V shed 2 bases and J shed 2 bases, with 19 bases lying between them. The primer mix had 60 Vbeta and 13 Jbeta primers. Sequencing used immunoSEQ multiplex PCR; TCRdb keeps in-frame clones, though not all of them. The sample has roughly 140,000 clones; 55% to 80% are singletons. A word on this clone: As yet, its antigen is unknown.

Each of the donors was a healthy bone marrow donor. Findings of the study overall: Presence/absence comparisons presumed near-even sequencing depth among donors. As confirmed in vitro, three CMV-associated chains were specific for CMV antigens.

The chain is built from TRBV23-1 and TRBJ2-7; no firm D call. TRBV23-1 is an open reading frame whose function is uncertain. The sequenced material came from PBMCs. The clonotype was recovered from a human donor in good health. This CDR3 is CASSQPPTRRSTYEQYF. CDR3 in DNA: TGCGCCAGCAGTCAACCCCCAACCAGACGGAGCACCTACGAGCAGTACTTC.